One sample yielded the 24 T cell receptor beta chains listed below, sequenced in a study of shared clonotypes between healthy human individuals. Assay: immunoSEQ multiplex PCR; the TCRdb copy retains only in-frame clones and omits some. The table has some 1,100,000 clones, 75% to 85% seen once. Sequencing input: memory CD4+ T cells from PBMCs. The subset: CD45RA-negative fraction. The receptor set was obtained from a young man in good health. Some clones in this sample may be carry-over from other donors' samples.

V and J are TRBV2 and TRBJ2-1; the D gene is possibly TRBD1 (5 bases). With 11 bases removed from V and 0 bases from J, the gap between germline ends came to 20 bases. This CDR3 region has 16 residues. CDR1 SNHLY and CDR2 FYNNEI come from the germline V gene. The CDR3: CAGWGMDSDSYNEQFF. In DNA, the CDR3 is TGTGCCGGCTGGGGCATGGATTCTGACTCCTACAATGAGCAGTTCTTC.

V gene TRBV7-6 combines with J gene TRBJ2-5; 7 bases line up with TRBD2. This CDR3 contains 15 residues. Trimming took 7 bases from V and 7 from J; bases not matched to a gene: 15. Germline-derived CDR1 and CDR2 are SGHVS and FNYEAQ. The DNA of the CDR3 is TGTGCCAGCACCTTCTCTACCGGGGGGTCGGTGACCCAGTACTTC. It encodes CASTFSTGGSVTQYF.

The CDR3 loop reads CASSGGGVGGNQPQHF. The CDR3 coding sequence is TGTGCCAGCAGTGGCGGGGGCGTAGGAGGGAATCAGCCCCAGCATTTT. The V and J genes are TRBV6-1 and TRBJ1-5, with D tentatively TRBD1 (6 bases). With 4 bases removed from V and 4 bases from J, the gap between germline ends came to 17 bases. This CDR3 has 16 amino acids. Germline V gives CDR1 MNHNS, CDR2 SASEGT.

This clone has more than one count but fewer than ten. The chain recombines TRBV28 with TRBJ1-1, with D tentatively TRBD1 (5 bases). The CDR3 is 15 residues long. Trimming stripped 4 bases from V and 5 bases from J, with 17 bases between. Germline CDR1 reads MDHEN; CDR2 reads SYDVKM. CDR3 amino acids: CASSSRTGRETEAFF. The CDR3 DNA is TGTGCCAGCAGTTCCCGTACCGGCAGGGAAACTGAAGCTTTCTTT. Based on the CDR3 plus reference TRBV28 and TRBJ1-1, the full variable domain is DVKVTQSSRYLVKRTGEKVFLECVQDMDHENMFWYRQDPGLGLRLIYFSYDVKMKEKGDIPEGYSVSREKKERFSLILESASTNQTSMYLCASSSRTGRETEAFFGQGTRLTVV.

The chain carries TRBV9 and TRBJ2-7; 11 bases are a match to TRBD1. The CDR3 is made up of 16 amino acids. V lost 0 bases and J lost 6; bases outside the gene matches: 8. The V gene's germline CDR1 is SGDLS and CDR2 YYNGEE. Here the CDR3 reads CASSVGDGQGAGEQYF. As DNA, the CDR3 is TGTGCCAGCAGCGTAGGGGACGGACAGGGGGCAGGCGAGCAGTACTTC.

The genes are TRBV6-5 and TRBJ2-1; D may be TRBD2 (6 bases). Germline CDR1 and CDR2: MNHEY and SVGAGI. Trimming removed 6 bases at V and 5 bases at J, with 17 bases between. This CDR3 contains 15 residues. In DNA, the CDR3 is TGTGCCAGCAGCCCTAGACTAGAGCCCGACAATGAGCAGTTCTTC. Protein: CASSPRLEPDNEQFF.

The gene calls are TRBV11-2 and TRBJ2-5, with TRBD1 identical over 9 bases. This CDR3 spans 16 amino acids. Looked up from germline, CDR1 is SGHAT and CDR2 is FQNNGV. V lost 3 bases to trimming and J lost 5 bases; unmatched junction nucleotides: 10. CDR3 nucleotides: TGTGCCAGCAGCTTTTCCCAGACAGGGGGTGGGGAGACCCAGTACTTC. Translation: CASSFSQTGGGETQYF.

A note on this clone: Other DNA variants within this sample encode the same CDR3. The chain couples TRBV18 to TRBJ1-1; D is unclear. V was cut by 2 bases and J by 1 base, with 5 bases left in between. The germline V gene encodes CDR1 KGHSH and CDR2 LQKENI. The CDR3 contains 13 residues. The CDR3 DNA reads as TGTGCCAGCTCACCAGACGAGAACACTGAAGCTTTCTTT. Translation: CASSPDENTEAFF.

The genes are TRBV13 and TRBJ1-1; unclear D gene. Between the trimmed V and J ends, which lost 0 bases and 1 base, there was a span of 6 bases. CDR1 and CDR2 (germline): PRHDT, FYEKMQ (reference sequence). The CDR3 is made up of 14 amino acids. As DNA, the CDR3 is TGTGCCAGCAGCTTAGGCGAGGGGAACACTGAAGCTTTCTTT. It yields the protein CASSLGEGNTEAFF.

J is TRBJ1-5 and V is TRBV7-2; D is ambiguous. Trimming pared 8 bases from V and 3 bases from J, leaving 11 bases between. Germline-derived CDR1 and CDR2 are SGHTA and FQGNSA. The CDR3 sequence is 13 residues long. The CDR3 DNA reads TGTGCCAGCGGATGGACTGCCAATCAGCCCCAGCATTTT. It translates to CASGWTANQPQHF.

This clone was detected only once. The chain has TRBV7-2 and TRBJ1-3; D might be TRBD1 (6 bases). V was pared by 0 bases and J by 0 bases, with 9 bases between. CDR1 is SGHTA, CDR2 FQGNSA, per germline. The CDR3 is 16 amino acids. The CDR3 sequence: CASSLARTVSGNTIYF. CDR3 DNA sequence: TGTGCCAGCAGCTTAGCCCGGACAGTCTCTGGAAACACCATATATTTT. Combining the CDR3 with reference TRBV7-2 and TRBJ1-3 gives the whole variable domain GAGVSQSPSNKVTEKGKDVELRCDPISGHTALYWYRQSLGQGLEFLIYFQGNSAPDKSGLPSDRFSAERTGGSVSTLTIQRTQQEDSAVYLCASSLARTVSGNTIYFGEGSWLTVV.

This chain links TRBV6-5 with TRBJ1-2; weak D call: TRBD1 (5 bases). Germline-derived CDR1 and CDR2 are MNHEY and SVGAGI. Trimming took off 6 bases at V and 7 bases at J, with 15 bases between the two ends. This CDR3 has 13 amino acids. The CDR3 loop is CASRKDTEIGYTF. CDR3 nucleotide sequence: TGTGCCAGCAGGAAGGACACTGAGATTGGCTACACCTTC.

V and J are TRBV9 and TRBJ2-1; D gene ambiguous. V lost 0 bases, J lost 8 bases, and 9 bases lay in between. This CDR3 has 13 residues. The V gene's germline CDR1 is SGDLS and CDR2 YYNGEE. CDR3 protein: CASSVDGVDEQFF. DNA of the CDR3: TGTGCCAGCAGCGTAGATGGAGTGGATGAGCAGTTCTTC.

The CDR3 DNA reads TGCGCCAGCAGCTTTGGGGGGGCGCGAGAGACCCAGTACTTC. This codes for CASSFGGARETQYF. The V and J genes are TRBV5-1 and TRBJ2-5; D might be TRBD2 (7 bases). The CDR3 loop spans 14 amino acids. Germline V CDR1 and CDR2: SGHRS, YFSETQ. The V end was cut by 2 bases, the J end by 4 bases, with 12 bases between.

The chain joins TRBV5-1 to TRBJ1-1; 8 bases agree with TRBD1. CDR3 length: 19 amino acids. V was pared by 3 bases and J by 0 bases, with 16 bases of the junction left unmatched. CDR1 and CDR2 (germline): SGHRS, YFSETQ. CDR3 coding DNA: TGCGCCAGCAGCTCACCAATCTTACGGACAGGGAGATTGAACACTGAAGCTTTCTTT. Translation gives CASSSPILRTGRLNTEAFF. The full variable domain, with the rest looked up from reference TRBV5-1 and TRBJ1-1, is KAGVTQTPRYLIKTRGQQVTLSCSPISGHRSVSWYQQTPGQGLQFLFEYFSETQRNKGNFPGRFSGRQFSNSRSEMNVSTLELGDSALYLCASSSPILRTGRLNTEAFFGQGTRLTVV.

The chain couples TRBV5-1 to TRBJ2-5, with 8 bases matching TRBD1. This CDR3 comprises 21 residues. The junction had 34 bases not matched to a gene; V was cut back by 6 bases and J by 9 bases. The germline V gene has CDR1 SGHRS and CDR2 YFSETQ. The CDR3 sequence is CASTSPECGDRWVVWRRAQYF. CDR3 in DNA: TGCGCCAGCACCAGCCCGGAATGCGGGGACAGGTGGGTAGTTTGGAGGAGGGCCCAGTACTTC. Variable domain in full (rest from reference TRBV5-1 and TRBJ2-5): KAGVTQTPRYLIKTRGQQVTLSCSPISGHRSVSWYQQTPGQGLQFLFEYFSETQRNKGNFPGRFSGRQFSNSRSEMNVSTLELGDSALYLCASTSPECGDRWVVWRRAQYFGPGTRLLVL.

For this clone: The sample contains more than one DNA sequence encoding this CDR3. CDR3 loop: CASSLIGYEQYF. The CDR3 coding sequence is TGTGCCAGCAGTTTAATCGGCTACGAGCAGTACTTC. This chain links TRBV28 with TRBJ2-7; the D is unclear. Between the trimmed V and J ends, which lost 2 bases and 3 bases, there was a span of 5 bases. CDR1 and CDR2 (germline): MDHEN, SYDVKM. CDR3 length: 12 residues.

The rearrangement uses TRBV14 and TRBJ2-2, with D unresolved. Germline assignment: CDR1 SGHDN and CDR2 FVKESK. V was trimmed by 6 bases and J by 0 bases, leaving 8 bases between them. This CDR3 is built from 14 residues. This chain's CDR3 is CASRPSANTGELFF. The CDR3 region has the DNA TGTGCCAGCAGACCCTCCGCGAACACCGGGGAGCTGTTTTTT.

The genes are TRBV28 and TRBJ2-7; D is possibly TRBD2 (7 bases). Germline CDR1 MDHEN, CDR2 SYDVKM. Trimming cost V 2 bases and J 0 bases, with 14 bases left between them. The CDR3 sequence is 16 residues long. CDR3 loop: CASSLRGRGRSYEQYF. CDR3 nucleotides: TGTGCCAGCAGTTTAAGGGGGAGGGGCCGCTCCTACGAGCAGTACTTC.

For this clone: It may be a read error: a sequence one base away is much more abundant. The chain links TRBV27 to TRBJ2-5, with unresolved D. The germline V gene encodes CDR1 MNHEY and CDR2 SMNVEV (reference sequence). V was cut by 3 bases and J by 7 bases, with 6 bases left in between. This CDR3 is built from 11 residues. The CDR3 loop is CASSLEGTQYF. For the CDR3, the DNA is TGTGCCAGCAGTTTGGAAGGGACCCAGTACTTC.

CDR3 protein: CASSFQGDQPQHF. DNA of the CDR3: TGTGCCAGCAGCTTCCAGGGGGATCAGCCCCAGCATTTT. The gene calls are TRBV7-9 and TRBJ1-5, with 7 bases identical to TRBD1. With V trimmed by 3 bases and J by 5 bases, 1 base remained unmatched. Germline values: CDR1 SEHNR, CDR2 FQNEAQ (reference sequence). The CDR3 is 13 amino acids.

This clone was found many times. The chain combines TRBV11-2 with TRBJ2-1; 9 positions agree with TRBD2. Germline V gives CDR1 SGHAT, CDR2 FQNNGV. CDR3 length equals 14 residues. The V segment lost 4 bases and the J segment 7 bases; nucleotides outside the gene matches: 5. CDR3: CASSSLTSGNEQFF. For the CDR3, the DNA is TGTGCCAGCAGCTCCCTTACTAGCGGGAATGAGCAGTTCTTC.

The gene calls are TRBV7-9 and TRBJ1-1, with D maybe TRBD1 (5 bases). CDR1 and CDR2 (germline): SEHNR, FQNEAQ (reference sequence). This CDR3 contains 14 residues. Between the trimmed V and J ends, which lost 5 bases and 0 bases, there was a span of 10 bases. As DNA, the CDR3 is TGTGCCAGCAGCCGAGACAGAGTGAACACTGAAGCTTTCTTT. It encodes CASSRDRVNTEAFF. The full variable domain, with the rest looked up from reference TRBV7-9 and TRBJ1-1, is DTGVSQNPRHKITKRGQNVTFRCDPISEHNRLYWYRQTLGQGPEFLTYFQNEAQLEKSRLLSDRFSAERPKGSFSTLEIQRTEQGDSAMYLCASSRDRVNTEAFFGQGTRLTVV.

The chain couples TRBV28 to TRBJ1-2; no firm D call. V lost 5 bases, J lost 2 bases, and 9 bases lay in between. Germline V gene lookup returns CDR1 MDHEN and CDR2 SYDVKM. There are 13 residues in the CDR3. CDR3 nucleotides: TGTGCCAGCAGTGTTCAGGAGAACTATGGCTACACCTTC. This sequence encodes CASSVQENYGYTF.